The entry that follows covers one TCR beta chain sequence. Its antigen is unidentified. The data belong to a study of OX40 agonist ivuxolimab in advanced cancers. Background on the study: Patients in dose escalation had liver, melanoma, kidney or head and neck cancers. The study, taken as a whole, reports: CD4+ and CD8+ blood T cells expanded clonally by week 6 at 0.1 to 3.0 mg/kg. The average count of expanded clones was higher among CD8+ T cells than among CD4+.

Libraries were prepared by immunoSEQ multiplex PCR; TCRdb keeps only in-frame clonotypes and omits some of them. The table includes more than 45,000 clones, approximately 83% detected once. The CDR3 runs 15 residues. Germline-derived CDR1 and CDR2 are SGDLS and YYNGEE. Trimming took 2 bases from V and 2 from J, leaving 12 bases between them. The source material was CD4+ or CD8+ T cells sorted from blood, sampled in a trial of the OX40 agonist ivuxolimab. The receptor comes from an adult with an advanced solid tumor such as melanoma, head and neck, liver or kidney cancer. The J gene is TRBJ2-3, the V gene TRBV9; D remains ambiguous. The CDR3 DNA follows: TGTGCCAGCAGCGTCCCCCCATATTCCACAGATACGCAGTATTTT. Encoded protein: CASSVPPYSTDTQYF.